The clone carrying this TCR beta chain was picked up one time. These data come from a study of blood T cell repertoires in COVID-19. Study information: T cells, B-cell-depleted T cells, or PBMCs supplied cDNA or gDNA.

V dropped 7 bases and J dropped 15 bases, with 20 bases sitting between them. The CDR3 consists of 12 residues. Germline lookup yields CDR1 MDHEN and CDR2 SYDVKM. The authors' processing: Quantification of nucleated cells was approximated via reference gene primer amplification. Measured with immunoSEQ multiplex PCR; TCRdb has only the in-frame clones, and not every one. V and J calls and clone size are as listed in that table; D and trimming were resolved from the DNA. The sample lists some 350,000 clones, about 83% occurring once. Sequencing used peripheral blood. The receptor comes from a man younger than 45 with active or convalescent COVID-19. The gene calls are TRBV28 and TRBJ2-3; weak D call: TRBD2 (6 bases). The CDR3: CASIASGTAVYF. In DNA, the CDR3 is TGTGCCAGCATTGCTTCCGGGACTGCAGTATATTTT.